The sequence of this T cell receptor beta chain was determined in a study of CD8 T cells in ankylosing spondylitis. The CDR3 sequence is 16 residues long. V was cut by 4 bases and J by 2 bases, with 19 bases left in between. Germline V gives CDR1 SGHRS, CDR2 YFSETQ. TCRdb itself ran the 5' RACE reads through MiXCR, one entry per CDR3 protein. There are hundreds of thousands of distinct CDR3 sequences in the sample; about 16% occur only once, and about 42% lies in the top ten. This clonotype was observed a handful of times. No antigen is known for it. The study, taken as a whole, reports: Previous work reported some of these motif variants in the synovial fluid and blood of reactive arthritis. One TCR beta motif, made up of eight highly homologous variants, appeared characteristic of ankylosing spondylitis blood. Disease-linked clones displayed a CD8+ phenotype and appeared relatively rarely in peripheral blood.

The sequencing input was blood, either unsorted or a sorted T cell fraction (not recorded which). This receptor was taken from a male donor with ankylosing spondylitis. The genes are TRBV5-1 and TRBJ2-7; the D gene is possibly TRBD1 (6 bases). CDR3 in amino acids: CASSHTGQSSTYEQYF. In DNA, the CDR3 is TGCGCCAGCAGCCACACGGGACAATCCAGCACCTACGAGCAGTACTTC.